These T cell receptor beta chains were read from a single sample in a study of blood T cell repertoires in COVID-19. Sequencing used immunoSEQ multiplex PCR; TCRdb keeps in-frame clones, though not all of them. Of about 81,000 clones in the sample, around nine tenths were seen once. The sequenced material came from peripheral blood. These receptors all stem from a woman at least 80 years old with acute or convalescent COVID-19. CDR3s include the opening cysteine and the closing phenylalanine or tryptophan. Each record gives: J gene, clone size, V gene, D gene, CDR3 protein, CDR3 DNA. A D gene is named only where the DNA matches it firmly. A clone size is listed for some rows: how often the clone was seen (once, few, many), or a class if it is expanded.

J gene: TRBJ1-1
clone size: NA
V gene: TRBV29-1
D gene: TRBD1
CDR3 protein: CSAFAGTGITEAFF
CDR3 DNA: TGCAGCGCCTTCGCCGGGACAGGGATTACTGAAGCTTTCTTT

J gene: TRBJ1-5
clone size: NA
V gene: TRBV7-2
D gene: NA
CDR3 protein: CASSFYFYSNQPQHF
CDR3 DNA: TGTGCCAGCAGCTTCTACTTTTATAGCAATCAGCCCCAGCATTTT

J gene: TRBJ1-6
clone size: NA
V gene: TRBV5-1
D gene: NA
CDR3 protein: CASSSPGDYNSPLHF
CDR3 DNA: TGCGCCAGCAGCAGCCCGGGAGACTATAATTCACCCCTCCACTTT

J gene: TRBJ1-1
clone size: NA
V gene: TRBV7-2
D gene: NA
CDR3 protein: CASSLGRKNTEAFF
CDR3 DNA: TGTGCCAGCAGCTTAGGCAGAAAAAACACTGAAGCTTTCTTT

J gene: TRBJ2-7
clone size: NA
V gene: TRBV7-2
D gene: TRBD1
CDR3 protein: CASSLGGTGFDEQYF
CDR3 DNA: TGTGCCAGCAGCTTAGGAGGGACAGGGTTCGACGAGCAGTACTTC

J gene: TRBJ2-7
clone size: few
V gene: TRBV15
D gene: TRBD2
CDR3 protein: CATSMTSGGYEQYF
CDR3 DNA: TGTGCCACCAGCATGACTAGCGGGGGCTACGAGCAGTACTTC

J gene: TRBJ2-1
clone size: NA
V gene: TRBV19
D gene: TRBD2
CDR3 protein: CASSTPGLAANEQFF
CDR3 DNA: TGTGCCAGTAGTACTCCGGGACTAGCGGCCAATGAGCAGTTCTTC

J gene: TRBJ2-1
clone size: NA
V gene: TRBV2
D gene: TRBD1
CDR3 protein: CASSERQGAVNEQFF
CDR3 DNA: TGTGCCAGCAGTGAACGTCAGGGGGCCGTAAATGAGCAGTTCTTC

J gene: TRBJ2-3
clone size: once
V gene: TRBV2
D gene: TRBD2
CDR3 protein: CASRTWRAGIPDTQYF
CDR3 DNA: TGTGCCAGCAGGACGTGGCGAGCGGGGATCCCGGATACGCAGTATTTT

J gene: TRBJ2-5
clone size: NA
V gene: TRBV7-2
D gene: TRBD2
CDR3 protein: CASSLLTGLAGFHF
CDR3 DNA: TGTGCCAGCAGCTTGCTAACCGGACTAGCGGGGTTTCACTTC

J gene: TRBJ2-5
clone size: NA
V gene: TRBV6-5
D gene: TRBD1
CDR3 protein: CASSYDRGRMTQYF
CDR3 DNA: TGTGCCAGCAGTTACGACAGGGGGAGGATGACCCAGTACTTC

J gene: TRBJ1-1
clone size: NA
V gene: TRBV5-1
D gene: NA
CDR3 protein: CASRESSMNTEAFF
CDR3 DNA: TGCGCCAGCAGGGAAAGTAGCATGAACACTGAAGCTTTCTTT

J gene: TRBJ1-1
clone size: NA
V gene: TRBV28
D gene: NA
CDR3 protein: CATETSMNTEAFF
CDR3 DNA: TGTGCCACCGAGACATCAATGAACACTGAAGCTTTCTTT

J gene: TRBJ2-2
clone size: NA
V gene: TRBV19
D gene: TRBD1
CDR3 protein: CASSSGQVPTGELFF
CDR3 DNA: TGTGCCAGTAGTTCGGGACAGGTGCCCACCGGGGAGCTGTTTTTT

J gene: TRBJ2-3
clone size: NA
V gene: TRBV5-6
D gene: NA
CDR3 protein: CASSYDRLTDTQYF
CDR3 DNA: TGTGCCAGCAGCTACGACAGGCTCACAGATACGCAGTATTTT

J gene: TRBJ2-5
clone size: few
V gene: TRBV18
D gene: NA
CDR3 protein: CASSLASETQYF
CDR3 DNA: TGTGCCAGCTCATTAGCTTCGGAGACCCAGTACTTC

J gene: TRBJ1-3
clone size: NA
V gene: TRBV7-9
D gene: NA
CDR3 protein: CASSFRSGNTIYF
CDR3 DNA: TGTGCCAGCAGCTTTAGATCTGGAAACACCATATATTTT

J gene: TRBJ2-6
clone size: NA
V gene: TRBV7-2
D gene: NA
CDR3 protein: CASSTRGTGANVLTF
CDR3 DNA: TGTGCCAGCAGCACCCGGGGTACTGGGGCCAACGTCCTGACTTTC

J gene: TRBJ1-2
clone size: NA
V gene: TRBV6-1
D gene: TRBD1
CDR3 protein: CASSEIWDRDNYCYTF
CDR3 DNA: TGTGCCAGCAGTGAGATATGGGACAGGGATAACTATTGCTACACCTTC

J gene: TRBJ2-3
clone size: NA
V gene: TRBV7-2
D gene: TRBD2
CDR3 protein: CASSFRTSGGSTDTQYF
CDR3 DNA: TGTGCCAGCAGCTTTAGGACTAGCGGGGGGTCCACAGATACGCAGTATTTT

J gene: TRBJ1-2
clone size: NA
V gene: TRBV11-2
D gene: NA
CDR3 protein: CASSLRTGWNYGYTF
CDR3 DNA: TGTGCCAGCAGCTTGCGAACAGGCTGGAACTATGGCTACACCTTC

J gene: TRBJ2-7
clone size: few
V gene: TRBV7-8
D gene: NA
CDR3 protein: CASRPRGNTEQYF
CDR3 DNA: TGTGCCAGCAGACCCAGGGGAAATACCGAGCAGTACTTC

J gene: TRBJ1-5
clone size: NA
V gene: TRBV6-6
D gene: TRBD1
CDR3 protein: CASSDRDSSPQHF
CDR3 DNA: TGTGCCAGCAGTGACCGGGACAGTTCGCCCCAGCATTTT

J gene: TRBJ2-1
clone size: NA
V gene: TRBV27
D gene: TRBD1
CDR3 protein: CASSRDRVHNEQFF
CDR3 DNA: TGTGCCAGCAGCCGGGACAGGGTCCACAATGAGCAGTTCTTC

J gene: TRBJ2-1
clone size: NA
V gene: TRBV9
D gene: TRBD2
CDR3 protein: CASSVTSGGGNEQFF
CDR3 DNA: TGTGCCAGCAGCGTAACTAGCGGGGGAGGCAATGAGCAGTTCTTC

J gene: TRBJ2-1
clone size: NA
V gene: TRBV2
D gene: TRBD2
CDR3 protein: CASSAGLAGGTEQFF
CDR3 DNA: TGTGCCAGCAGTGCGGGACTAGCGGGAGGGACTGAGCAGTTCTTC

J gene: TRBJ1-1
clone size: NA
V gene: TRBV3-1/TRBV3-2
D gene: TRBD1
CDR3 protein: CASSPRTQGARTEAFF
CDR3 DNA: TGTGCCAGCAGCCCGAGAACCCAGGGGGCGCGTACTGAAGCTTTCTTT

J gene: TRBJ2-5
clone size: NA
V gene: TRBV29-1
D gene: NA
CDR3 protein: CSVGGAGETQYF
CDR3 DNA: TGCAGCGTAGGCGGGGCGGGAGAGACCCAGTACTTC

J gene: TRBJ1-1
clone size: once
V gene: TRBV27
D gene: NA
CDR3 protein: CASSLRGGSLTEAFF
CDR3 DNA: TGTGCCAGCAGTTTAAGAGGGGGAAGTCTGACTGAAGCTTTCTTT

J gene: TRBJ1-6
clone size: NA
V gene: TRBV27
D gene: TRBD1
CDR3 protein: CASSWAQGANSPLHF
CDR3 DNA: TGTGCCAGCAGTTGGGCACAGGGGGCGAATTCACCCCTCCACTTT

J gene: TRBJ1-1
clone size: NA
V gene: TRBV6-6
D gene: TRBD1
CDR3 protein: CASPGGGGNTEAFF
CDR3 DNA: TGTGCCAGCCCAGGGGGCGGGGGGAACACTGAAGCTTTCTTT

J gene: TRBJ2-7
clone size: NA
V gene: TRBV6-1
D gene: TRBD1
CDR3 protein: CASSESLTGGRYEQYF
CDR3 DNA: TGTGCCAGCAGTGAATCTTTGACAGGGGGCAGGTACGAGCAGTACTTC

J gene: TRBJ1-5
clone size: NA
V gene: TRBV2
D gene: TRBD1
CDR3 protein: CASKAGTGNQPQHF
CDR3 DNA: TGTGCCAGCAAGGCGGGGACAGGGAATCAGCCCCAGCATTTT

J gene: TRBJ2-3
clone size: NA
V gene: TRBV14
D gene: NA
CDR3 protein: CASSRSHTDTQYF
CDR3 DNA: TGTGCCAGCAGCCGATCACACACAGATACGCAGTATTTT

J gene: TRBJ1-1
clone size: NA
V gene: TRBV5-1
D gene: NA
CDR3 protein: CASSLGGLSNTEAFF
CDR3 DNA: TGCGCCAGCAGCTTGGGAGGTCTTTCCAACACTGAAGCTTTCTTT

J gene: TRBJ1-2
clone size: NA
V gene: TRBV9
D gene: TRBD1
CDR3 protein: CASSESSGTEPLYGYTF
CDR3 DNA: TGTGCCAGCAGCGAATCTTCCGGGACAGAACCCCTTTATGGCTACACCTTC

J gene: TRBJ1-1
clone size: NA
V gene: TRBV7-6
D gene: TRBD1
CDR3 protein: CASSLMAGGANTEAFF
CDR3 DNA: TGTGCCAGCAGCTTAATGGCAGGGGGCGCGAACACTGAAGCTTTCTTT

J gene: TRBJ2-2
clone size: NA
V gene: TRBV19
D gene: TRBD2
CDR3 protein: CASSIDPPLAGGPVRSAGELFF
CDR3 DNA: TGTGCCAGTAGTATAGACCCCCCCTTAGCGGGAGGGCCTGTACGGTCTGCCGGGGAGCTGTTTTTT

J gene: TRBJ2-2
clone size: NA
V gene: TRBV19
D gene: TRBD2
CDR3 protein: CATRGLAGRTGELFF
CDR3 DNA: TGTGCCACTAGAGGACTAGCGGGTCGTACCGGGGAGCTGTTTTTT

J gene: TRBJ2-5
clone size: few
V gene: TRBV4-2
D gene: TRBD2
CDR3 protein: CASSQDWGTSGALNQETQYF
CDR3 DNA: TGTGCCAGCAGCCAAGATTGGGGGACTAGCGGGGCCTTGAACCAAGAGACCCAGTACTTC

J gene: TRBJ1-2
clone size: few
V gene: TRBV27
D gene: NA
CDR3 protein: CASSLGSSYGYTF
CDR3 DNA: TGTGCCAGCAGTTTGGGGAGTAGCTATGGCTACACCTTC

J gene: TRBJ2-3
clone size: NA
V gene: TRBV15
D gene: TRBD1
CDR3 protein: CATSRTGDLDTQYF
CDR3 DNA: TGTGCCACATCCCGGACAGGGGATCTGGATACGCAGTATTTT

J gene: TRBJ2-5
clone size: once
V gene: TRBV6-6
D gene: NA
CDR3 protein: CASSYGRAQETQYF
CDR3 DNA: TGTGCCAGCAGTTACGGCAGGGCTCAAGAGACCCAGTACTTC

J gene: TRBJ1-6
clone size: NA
V gene: TRBV19
D gene: NA
CDR3 protein: CASSMVTGIYNSPLHF
CDR3 DNA: TGTGCCAGTAGTATGGTGACGGGAATTTATAATTCACCCCTCCACTTT

J gene: TRBJ1-2
clone size: NA
V gene: TRBV18
D gene: NA
CDR3 protein: CASSPQANGEGYTF
CDR3 DNA: TGTGCCAGCTCACCACAAGCAAATGGGGAGGGCTACACCTTC

J gene: TRBJ2-2
clone size: NA
V gene: TRBV3-1/TRBV3-2
D gene: NA
CDR3 protein: CASSRGDLNTGELFF
CDR3 DNA: TGTGCCAGCAGCCGCGGGGACCTAAACACCGGGGAGCTGTTTTTT

J gene: TRBJ1-4
clone size: NA
V gene: TRBV3-1/TRBV3-2
D gene: TRBD1
CDR3 protein: CASSPQGTGVWGKLFF
CDR3 DNA: TGTGCCAGCAGCCCCCAGGGGACAGGGGTGTGGGGAAAACTGTTTTTT

J gene: TRBJ2-2
clone size: few
V gene: TRBV9
D gene: TRBD2
CDR3 protein: CASSVGPAGGGGELFF
CDR3 DNA: TGTGCCAGCAGCGTAGGGCCAGCGGGGGGCGGCGGGGAGCTGTTTTTT

J gene: TRBJ1-4
clone size: NA
V gene: TRBV7-9
D gene: NA
CDR3 protein: CASSPPPDGESKLFF
CDR3 DNA: TGTGCCAGCAGCCCCCCCCCGGACGGGGAATCGAAACTGTTTTTT

J gene: TRBJ2-5
clone size: once
V gene: TRBV6-5
D gene: NA
CDR3 protein: CASRTERGSQYF
CDR3 DNA: TGTGCCAGCAGAACCGAGAGGGGGTCCCAGTACTTC

J gene: TRBJ2-5
clone size: NA
V gene: TRBV15
D gene: NA
CDR3 protein: CATSRADRQETQYF
CDR3 DNA: TGTGCCACCAGCAGAGCCGACAGGCAAGAGACCCAGTACTTC

J gene: TRBJ1-1
clone size: NA
V gene: TRBV11-2
D gene: NA
CDR3 protein: CASSLEGHKGTEAFF
CDR3 DNA: TGTGCCAGCAGCCTCGAAGGACACAAGGGCACTGAAGCTTTCTTT

J gene: TRBJ2-3
clone size: NA
V gene: TRBV7-2
D gene: NA
CDR3 protein: CASSLGSVASYTQYF
CDR3 DNA: TGTGCCAGCAGCTTAGGTTCGGTCGCGTCGTATACGCAGTATTTT